The 21 T cell receptor beta chains presented below share a single source sample, sequenced in a study of T cells after yellow fever vaccination. Via MiXCR, TCRdb re-called the 5' RACE reads, giving one row per CDR3 protein. This table holds around 500,000 distinct CDR3 sequences, roughly a fifth found once. The sequences come from PBMCs, collected approximately 20 days after the first yellow fever vaccination. The receptor source for this set is a man aged 18 to 29 who received the YFV17D yellow fever vaccine.

The chain links TRBV12-3 or TRBV12-4 to TRBJ1-6; D gene unclear. Trimming removed 3 bases at V and 12 bases at J, with 15 bases between. The CDR3 length is 14 residues. As DNA, the CDR3 is TGTGCCAGCAGTTTCTTCGGCTTTGGTGTACCCCTCCACTTT. The encoded protein is CASSFFGFGVPLHF.

A few counts support this clonotype. V is TRBV4-1 and J is TRBJ2-1; TRBD2 agrees at 10 bases. V shed 6 bases and J 7 bases; nucleotides not matched to a gene: 18. The CDR3 runs 18 residues. Germline V gene lookup returns CDR1 MGHRA and CDR2 YSYEKL. The CDR3 loop reads CASRKLIGGLAGENEQFF. CDR3 nucleotide sequence: TGCGCCAGCAGAAAATTAATTGGGGGGCTAGCGGGGGAAAATGAGCAGTTCTTC.

This CDR3 reads CASSPASGGEETQYF. The CDR3 DNA follows: TGTGCCAGCAGCCCCGCTAGCGGGGGGGAGGAGACCCAGTACTTC. J is TRBJ2-5 and V is TRBV21-1; the table's D call of TRBD2 was not tested on the DNA. TRBV21-1 is annotated as a pseudogene. CDR3 length equals 15 residues.

The chain couples TRBV7-3 to TRBJ2-2, with D maybe TRBD2 (5 bases). V was cut by 4 bases and J by 4 bases, with 7 bases left in between. Germline CDR1 reads SGHTA; CDR2 reads FQGTGA. This CDR3 contains 13 residues. In DNA form, the CDR3 reads TGTGCCAGCAGCTACGGGGTCACCGGGGAGCTGTTTTTT. Protein product: CASSYGVTGELFF.

The table lists this clonotype with a few counts. The CDR3 nucleotides are TGTGCCAGCAGTTTGACCGCGGGGAACTCCTACAATGAGCAGTTCTTC. It translates to CASSLTAGNSYNEQFF. The chain is built from TRBV27 and TRBJ2-1, with a weak D call TRBD2 (6 bases). Germline values: CDR1 MNHEY, CDR2 SMNVEV (reference sequence). The ends were cut back, 3 bases at V and 0 bases at J, with 12 bases in the middle. CDR3 length: 16 amino acids.

The chain uses TRBV6-5 and TRBJ2-3, with 10 bases that match TRBD2. CDR1 is MNHEY, CDR2 SVGAGI, per germline. The V gene end was trimmed by 0 bases and the J gene end by 2 bases; junction bases not matched to a gene: 8. This CDR3 has 18 amino acids. CDR3 in DNA: TGTGCCAGCAGTTACTCGATCCTAGCGGGGGCAACCACAGATACGCAGTATTTT. Translation: CASSYSILAGATTDTQYF.

The genes are TRBV10-3 and TRBJ2-3, with 9 positions matching TRBD1. In germline, CDR1 is ENHRY, CDR2 SYGVKD. V dropped 8 bases and J dropped 2; count of bases not matched to a gene: 2. This CDR3 contains 13 residues. CDR3 region: CAIGDRDTDTQYF. The DNA of the CDR3 is TGTGCCATCGGGGACAGGGACACAGATACGCAGTATTTT.

The chain couples TRBV15 to TRBJ1-3; 9 bases align to TRBD1. V shed 5 bases, J shed 4 bases, and the junction held 12 bases outside the gene matches. This CDR3 contains 17 residues. Germline V CDR1 and CDR2: LNHNV, YYDKDF (reference sequence). The CDR3 bases are TGTGCCACCAGCCCTACTAACAGGGGGCCGGGGGGAAACACCATATATTTT. Its protein product is CATSPTNRGPGGNTIYF.

This clonotype was observed many times. The chain is built from TRBV20-1 and TRBJ2-5; D call uncertain. Trimming removed 1 base at V and 5 bases at J, with 11 bases between. Per germline, CDR1 DFQATT and CDR2 SNEGSKA (reference sequence). The CDR3 is made up of 13 amino acids. The CDR3 loop reads CSARGRSAETQYF. CDR3 nucleotide sequence: TGCAGTGCTAGAGGAAGGAGTGCGGAGACCCAGTACTTC.

The table lists this clonotype with a few counts. The chain employs TRBV4-1 and TRBJ1-1; 8 bases map to TRBD1. The germline CDR1 and CDR2 sequences are MGHRA and YSYEKL. The CDR3 runs 15 residues. V gave up 1 base and J gave up 4 bases; unmatched junction bases: 5. This CDR3 reads CASSQVHRGATEAFF. In DNA, the CDR3 is TGCGCCAGCAGCCAAGTTCACAGGGGGGCCACTGAAGCTTTCTTT.

This clonotype was detected only a few times. One junction end disagrees with the germline gene, perhaps due to a read error. The V and J genes are TRBV12-3 or TRBV12-4 and TRBJ2-2; D possibly matches TRBD1 or TRBD2 (5 bases each). The CDR3 loop spans 12 amino acids. CDR3 region: CASPLLTKGELF. The CDR3 DNA reads TGTGCCAGCCCGTTATTAACGAAAGGGGAGCTTTTT.

The chain has TRBV12-3 or TRBV12-4 and TRBJ2-7, with D possibly matching TRBD1 (5 bases). CDR3 length: 16 residues. Trimming left V 3 bases short and J 0 bases short, with 15 bases between. The CDR3 sequence is CASSFRQSLRSYEQYF. In DNA, the CDR3 is TGTGCCAGCAGTTTCAGACAGAGCCTACGCTCCTACGAGCAGTACTTC.

The V and J genes are TRBV5-1 and TRBJ2-7, with 12 bases identical to TRBD1. Germline assignment: CDR1 SGHRS and CDR2 YFSETQ. The CDR3 length is 18 residues. J lost 0 bases, V lost 3 bases, and 10 bases had no gene match. CDR3 in amino acids: CASSSGQGAWVSSYEQYF. CDR3 in DNA: TGCGCCAGCAGCTCGGGACAGGGGGCTTGGGTTAGCTCCTACGAGCAGTACTTC.

The CDR3 DNA follows: TGCGCCAGCGAGGGACATGACACAGATACGCAGTATTTT. It yields the protein CASEGHDTDTQYF. The chain is built from TRBV10-2 and TRBJ2-3, with a tentative D call TRBD1 (6 bases). From germline, CDR1 is WSHSY and CDR2 SAAADI. This CDR3 contains 13 residues. Trimming removed 8 bases from V and 2 bases from J, with 11 bases in between.

This clonotype showed up just a few times. The V call is TRBV5-5, the J call TRBJ1-2; possible D gene TRBD1, 5 bases. There are 16 residues in the CDR3. V lost 4 bases to trimming and J lost 0 bases, with 16 bases between them. Germline loops: CDR1 SGHKS, CDR2 YYEKEE (reference sequence). The CDR3 is CASSPWDRSTNYGYTF. For the CDR3, the DNA is TGTGCCAGCAGCCCATGGGACCGTTCGACTAACTATGGCTACACCTTC. Combining the CDR3 with reference TRBV5-5 and TRBJ1-2 gives the whole variable domain DAGVTQSPTHLIKTRGQQVTLRCSPISGHKSVSWYQQVLGQGPQFIFQYYEKEERGRGNFPDRFSARQFPNYSSELNVNALLLGDSALYLCASSPWDRSTNYGYTFGSGTRLTVV.

J is TRBJ1-6 and V is TRBV9; D is ambiguous. CDR3 length: 15 residues. The germline V gene has CDR1 SGDLS and CDR2 YYNGEE. Trimming cost V 4 bases and J 9 bases, with 17 bases left between them. The CDR3 nucleotides read TGTGCCAGCAGCCCCGGCCTCGAGGGATCTTCACCCCTCCACTTT. Translated: CASSPGLEGSSPLHF.

The chain recombines TRBV12-3 or TRBV12-4 with TRBJ2-3; D tentatively fits TRBD1 or TRBD2 (5 bases each). The CDR3 is 16 residues long. The ends were cut back, 1 base at V and 1 base at J, with 12 bases in the middle. The CDR3, as DNA: TGTGCCAGCAGTTTAGGATGGGGGACCCGCACAGATACGCAGTATTTT. It yields the protein CASSLGWGTRTDTQYF.

The V call is TRBV14, the J call TRBJ2-1, with 7 bases identical to TRBD1. J gave up 2 bases and V 8 bases, and 3 bases lay outside the gene matches. CDR3 length equals 13 residues. Germline V gives CDR1 SGHDN, CDR2 FVKESK. CDR3 sequence (DNA): TGTGCCAGCCGGGACAGACCCTACAATGAGCAGTTCTTC. This translates into CASRDRPYNEQFF.

This clonotype occurred a few times. This chain joins TRBV5-4 and TRBJ1-1; D might be TRBD1 (6 bases). V was pared by 4 bases and J by 5 bases, with 15 bases between. CDR3 length: 14 amino acids. From germline, CDR1 is SGHNT and CDR2 YYREEE (reference sequence). The chain's CDR3 is CASSAIQGGTEAFF. Here the CDR3 DNA reads TGTGCCAGCAGCGCTATACAGGGAGGGACTGAAGCTTTCTTT.

The chain combines TRBV25-1 with TRBJ2-2; 7 bases are shared with TRBD2. The CDR3 is made up of 15 amino acids. V shed 4 bases, J shed 4 bases, and the junction held 6 bases outside the gene matches. Germline V gives CDR1 MGHDK, CDR2 SYGVNS. CDR3 sequence (DNA): TGTGCCAGCAGTGCCCGGGACTACATCACCGGGGAGCTGTTTTTT. As protein: CASSARDYITGELFF.

The rearrangement uses TRBV25-1 and TRBJ1-6, with TRBD1 matching 7 bases. Germline CDR1 MGHDK, CDR2 SYGVNS. The CDR3 is 13 amino acids. The ends lost 5 bases at V and 8 bases at J; junction bases unmatched: 3. CDR3 nucleotide sequence: TGTGCCAGCAGTCAGGGGGTCCATTCACCCCTCCACTTT. Translation: CASSQGVHSPLHF.